The 28 T cell receptor beta chains below were found in one sample sequenced in a study of T cell responses to AZD1222 COVID-19 vaccine. Assay used: immunoSEQ multiplex PCR; TCRdb lists only in-frame clones, some missing. The repertoire includes fewer than 80,000 clones, 88% of them detected once, and 10% sits in the top ten. Sequencing used peripheral blood, obtained 28 days after the second dose of the MenACWY control vaccine. The receptors here all came from an adult who received the MenACWY meningococcal vaccine as a control.

This clone has a single count. This rearrangement joins TRBV7-9 to TRBJ2-7; no definite D call. Trimming removed 5 bases at V and 0 bases at J, with 14 bases between. The V gene's germline CDR1 is SEHNR and CDR2 FQNEAQ (reference sequence). The CDR3 loop spans 15 amino acids. In DNA, the CDR3 is TGTGCCAGCAGCCATCTTAGTGACGACTCCTACGAGCAGTACTTC. As protein: CASSHLSDDSYEQYF.

This rearrangement joins TRBV13 to TRBJ1-2; a possible D gene is TRBD1 (6 bases). Germline values: CDR1 PRHDT, CDR2 FYEKMQ (reference sequence). CDR3 size: 13 residues. Trimming took off 1 base at V and 4 bases at J, with 7 bases between the two ends. The CDR3 region is CASSLEQGYGYTF. In DNA, the CDR3 is TGTGCCAGCAGCTTAGAACAGGGCTATGGCTACACCTTC.

The V call is TRBV9, the J call TRBJ1-3; TRBD1 matches 7 bases. J lost 3 bases, V lost 2 bases, and 8 bases had no gene match. The CDR3 spans 16 residues. Germline CDR1 is SGDLS and CDR2 is YYNGEE. This CDR3 is CASSVQGGQGGNTIYF. CDR3 nucleotides: TGTGCCAGCAGCGTCCAGGGGGGGCAAGGTGGAAACACCATATATTTT.

The V call is TRBV5-1, the J call TRBJ2-5, with D tentatively TRBD1 or TRBD2 (5 bases each). V dropped 2 bases and J dropped 5 bases, with 16 bases sitting between them. This CDR3 region has 15 residues. Germline V gene lookup returns CDR1 SGHRS and CDR2 YFSETQ. The CDR3 nucleotides read TGCGCCAGCAGCTTAACCGGGGCCTTACGGGAGACCCAGTACTTC. It translates to CASSLTGALRETQYF.

The CDR3 DNA is TGTGCCAGCAGCGTAGGGCTAGAGGGGTCAGAGACCCAGTACTTC. Its translation: CASSVGLEGSETQYF. V and J are TRBV9 and TRBJ2-5, with D possibly being TRBD1 or TRBD2 (5 bases each). CDR1 and CDR2 from the germline V gene are SGDLS and YYNGEE. The V gene lost 0 bases and the J gene lost 4 bases, with 13 bases spanning the gap. The CDR3 consists of 15 residues.

V usage is TRBV15 and J usage is TRBJ1-1; D unclear. Germline lookup yields CDR1 LNHNV and CDR2 YYDKDF (reference sequence). The CDR3 runs 13 residues. V dropped 5 bases and J dropped 2 bases, with 9 bases sitting between them. CDR3 sequence reads: CATSPSSNTEAFF. The CDR3, as DNA: TGTGCCACCAGCCCCAGTAGTAACACTGAAGCTTTCTTT.

The CDR3 DNA follows: TGTGCCAGCAGCCTACGAAAGCTTAATAGCAATCAGCCCCAGCATTTT. It specifies CASSLRKLNSNQPQHF. V gene TRBV5-6 combines with J gene TRBJ1-5; no firm D call. Trimming took off 4 bases at V and 0 bases at J, with 14 bases between the two ends. The CDR3 contains 16 residues. Germline lookup yields CDR1 SGHDT and CDR2 YYEEEE.

The chain couples TRBV25-1 to TRBJ2-2, with 8 bases lining up with TRBD2. The germline gives CDR1 MGHDK, CDR2 SYGVNS. The CDR3 loop spans 15 amino acids. Trimming took 4 bases from V and 0 from J; bases not matched to a gene: 1. The CDR3 DNA reads TGTGCCAGCAGTGCCGGGGGGGCGAACACCGGGGAGCTGTTTTTT. Translation: CASSAGGANTGELFF. The full variable domain, its missing parts supplied by reference TRBV25-1 and TRBJ2-2, is EADIYQTPRYLVIGTGKKITLECSQTMGHDKMYWYQQDPGMELHLIHYSYGVNSTEKGDLSSESTVSRIRTEHFPLTLESARPSHTSQYLCASSAGGANTGELFFGEGSRLTVL.

The chain couples TRBV6-2 or TRBV6-3 to TRBJ2-7, with TRBD1 identical over 7 bases. There are 18 residues in the CDR3. Trimming took 5 bases from V and 1 from J; bases not matched to a gene: 17. Germline V CDR1 and CDR2: MNHEY, SVGEGT. CDR3 DNA sequence: TGTGCCAGCAGTCCCCCTAACGGAGTGAGGGACAGTTCCTACGAGCAGTACTTC. Translation: CASSPPNGVRDSSYEQYF.

V gene TRBV7-3 combines with J gene TRBJ2-1; TRBD1 might be the D (6 bases). Germline CDR1 is SGHTA and CDR2 is FQGTGA. V shed 5 bases and J shed 6 bases, with 14 bases lying between them. This CDR3 region has 14 residues. CDR3 bases: TGTGCCAGCAGCACCCAGACAGGATCCAATGAGCAGTTCTTC. Translated: CASSTQTGSNEQFF.

The chain carries TRBV7-9 and TRBJ1-1, with D perhaps matching TRBD1 (6 bases). Germline V gene lookup returns CDR1 SEHNR and CDR2 FQNEAQ (reference sequence). Trimming removed 5 bases at V and 8 bases at J, with 15 bases between. The CDR3 spans 13 residues. The CDR3 DNA sequence: TGTGCCAGCAGCCTATTACAGGGTGAAGAAGCTTTCTTT. This sequence encodes CASSLLQGEEAFF.

The gene calls are TRBV28 and TRBJ1-5; D is possibly TRBD1 (5 bases). CDR3 size: 13 residues. Germline CDR1 is MDHEN and CDR2 is SYDVKM. The V gene lost 2 bases and the J gene lost 5 bases, with 7 bases spanning the gap. The CDR3 loop is CASSLGGDQPQHF. The CDR3 DNA sequence: TGTGCCAGCAGTTTAGGGGGGGATCAGCCCCAGCATTTT. The full variable domain, rest sourced from reference TRBV28 and TRBJ1-5, is DVKVTQSSRYLVKRTGEKVFLECVQDMDHENMFWYRQDPGLGLRLIYFSYDVKMKEKGDIPEGYSVSREKKERFSLILESASTNQTSMYLCASSLGGDQPQHFGDGTRLSIL.

The chain is built from TRBV5-1 and TRBJ2-7; 7 nucleotides align to TRBD1. CDR3 size: 15 residues. The germline gives CDR1 SGHRS, CDR2 YFSETQ. V was clipped by 1 base and J by 0 bases; unmatched bases: 4. Here the CDR3 DNA reads TGCGCCAGCAGCTTGCCCGGGACAGTCTCCTACGAGCAGTACTTC. Amino acid sequence: CASSLPGTVSYEQYF.

This sequence joins TRBV19 and TRBJ1-1, with D maybe TRBD1 (5 bases). The CDR3 length is 12 residues. V was cut by 8 bases and J by 11 bases, with 18 bases left in between. Per the germline V gene, CDR1 is LNHDA and CDR2 is SQIVND (reference sequence). CDR3 sequence: CASAGQPRRAFF. DNA for the CDR3: TGTGCCAGTGCCGGACAACCCCGCCGGGCTTTCTTT.

This chain uses TRBV21-1 with TRBJ1-4. TRBV21-1 is an annotated pseudogene. The CDR3 is 11 amino acids. CDR3 protein: CASSKHEKLFF. The CDR3 DNA is TGTGCCAGCAGCAAACATGAAAAACTGTTTTTT.

V gene TRBV29-1 combines with J gene TRBJ1-4; D remains ambiguous. Trimming took 0 bases from V and 0 from J, leaving 8 bases between them. The length of the CDR3 is 15 residues. CDR1 and CDR2 from the germline V gene are SQVTM and ANQGSEA. The CDR3 spells CSVEDHGATNEKLFF. The DNA for the CDR3 is TGCAGCGTTGAAGACCACGGTGCAACTAATGAAAAACTGTTTTTT.

The rearrangement links TRBV7-2 to TRBJ2-7, with 8 bases aligning to TRBD1. Germline CDR1 and CDR2: SGHTA and FQGNSA. The CDR3 is made up of 14 amino acids. The junction had 5 bases not matched to a gene; V was cut back by 5 bases and J by 2 bases. The CDR3 DNA sequence: TGTGCCAGCAGCCCAGGGACAGGTACCTACGAGCAGTACTTC. Protein product: CASSPGTGTYEQYF. The full variable domain, its missing parts supplied by reference TRBV7-2 and TRBJ2-7, is GAGVSQSPSNKVTEKGKDVELRCDPISGHTALYWYRQSLGQGLEFLIYFQGNSAPDKSGLPSDRFSAERTGGSVSTLTIQRTQQEDSAVYLCASSPGTGTYEQYFGPGTRLTVT.

This clone came up a few times. The J gene is TRBJ2-3, the V gene TRBV28, with 7 bases that match TRBD1. The CDR3 sequence is 16 residues long. Germline V gene data show CDR1 as MDHEN and CDR2 as SYDVKM. With V trimmed by 5 bases and J by 1 base, 9 bases remained unmatched. In DNA, the CDR3 is TGTGCCAGCAGTGCACGACAGGGTTGGCGCACAGATACGCAGTATTTT. It codes for CASSARQGWRTDTQYF. Full variable domain (remainder filled in from reference TRBV28 and TRBJ2-3): DVKVTQSSRYLVKRTGEKVFLECVQDMDHENMFWYRQDPGLGLRLIYFSYDVKMKEKGDIPEGYSVSREKKERFSLILESASTNQTSMYLCASSARQGWRTDTQYFGPGTRLTVL.

The table lists this clone with a count of one. This chain uses TRBV18 with TRBJ1-1, with D possibly TRBD1 on 5 matching bases. Trimming removed 0 bases at V and 5 bases at J, with 10 bases between. The germline V gene has CDR1 KGHSH and CDR2 LQKENI. The CDR3 is made up of 14 amino acids. CDR3: CASSPPAQGTEAFF. CDR3 coding DNA: TGTGCCAGCTCACCACCGGCTCAGGGAACTGAAGCTTTCTTT.

V is TRBV2 and J is TRBJ2-7; tentative D call: TRBD1 (6 bases). The germline V and J ends were trimmed by 7 bases and 0 bases, with 13 bases remaining between them. Germline V CDR1 and CDR2: SNHLY, FYNNEI. The CDR3 totals 14 residues. The CDR3 DNA follows: TGTGCCAGCACCTTCAGGGGAGACTCCTACGAGCAGTACTTC. This encodes CASTFRGDSYEQYF.

The rearrangement links TRBV6-5 to TRBJ2-5; D could derive from TRBD1 or TRBD2 (5 bases each). Trimming took off 5 bases at V and 5 bases at J, with 15 bases between the two ends. Germline CDR1 reads MNHEY; CDR2 reads SVGAGI. The CDR3 runs to 14 residues. Written as DNA, the CDR3 is TGTGCCAGCAGTCAGGGCCGGGATCGGGAGACCCAGTACTTC. Translating gives CASSQGRDRETQYF.

This clone was picked up one time. The CDR3 loop reads CASSLRGGLNEQFF. CDR3 sequence (DNA): TGTGCCAGCAGCTTACGGGGGGGCCTGAATGAGCAGTTCTTC. The gene calls are TRBV5-4 and TRBJ2-1; 8 bases are shared with TRBD2. The germline V gene has CDR1 SGHNT and CDR2 YYREEE (reference sequence). V lost 2 bases, J lost 7 bases, and 5 bases stayed unmatched. This CDR3 is built from 14 residues.

V gene TRBV5-1 combines with J gene TRBJ1-1, with D possibly being TRBD1 (6 bases). V gave up 2 bases and J gave up 0 bases, with 14 bases separating them. The length of the CDR3 is 16 residues. Germline V gives CDR1 SGHRS, CDR2 YFSETQ. In DNA, the CDR3 is TGCGCCAGCAGCTTATCAGGGGACCTCATGAACACTGAAGCTTTCTTT. It specifies CASSLSGDLMNTEAFF.

The CDR3: CSVEVSGANVLTF. CDR3 DNA: TGCAGCGTCGAGGTCTCTGGGGCCAACGTCCTGACTTTC. The rearrangement uses TRBV29-1 and TRBJ2-6; unclear D gene. V shed 6 bases and J shed 0 bases, with 6 bases lying between them. The germline V gene encodes CDR1 SQVTM and CDR2 ANQGSEA. CDR3 length: 13 amino acids.

This clone appeared once. The rearrangement uses TRBV7-2 and TRBJ2-2, with 11 bases that match TRBD2. Germline V CDR1 and CDR2: SGHTA, FQGNSA. The J segment lost 13 bases and the V segment lost 5 bases, leaving 9 bases of the junction unmatched. The CDR3 contains 14 residues. CDR3 protein: CASSLLLAGVVLFF. The CDR3 coding sequence is TGTGCCAGCAGCCTACTACTAGCGGGGGTCGTGCTGTTTTTT.

This sequence joins TRBV10-3 and TRBJ1-6; D is ambiguous. CDR1 and CDR2 (germline): ENHRY, SYGVKD. The CDR3 runs 13 residues. V was shortened by 1 base and J by 7 bases, with 5 bases between the two germline ends. CDR3 protein: CAISEFENSPLHF. The CDR3 DNA reads TGTGCCATCAGTGAGTTTGAGAATTCACCCCTCCACTTT.

The CDR3 DNA reads TGTGCCGGTGGGGGGGGCTATGGCTACACCTTC. Protein: CAGGGGYGYTF. V usage is TRBV30 and J usage is TRBJ1-2; D may be TRBD1 (5 bases). Germline CDR1 GTSNPN, CDR2 SVGIG (reference sequence). CDR3 length equals 11 residues. Trimming removed 8 bases at V and 4 bases at J, with 11 bases between.

The gene calls are TRBV18 and TRBJ1-5; TRBD1 might be the D (6 bases). V lost 3 bases and J lost 11, with 17 bases in between. In germline, CDR1 is KGHSH, CDR2 LQKENI. This CDR3 spans 14 amino acids. The CDR3 sequence is CASSPEGGLVAQHF. The CDR3 DNA reads as TGTGCCAGCTCACCGGAAGGGGGGCTGGTGGCCCAGCATTTT.